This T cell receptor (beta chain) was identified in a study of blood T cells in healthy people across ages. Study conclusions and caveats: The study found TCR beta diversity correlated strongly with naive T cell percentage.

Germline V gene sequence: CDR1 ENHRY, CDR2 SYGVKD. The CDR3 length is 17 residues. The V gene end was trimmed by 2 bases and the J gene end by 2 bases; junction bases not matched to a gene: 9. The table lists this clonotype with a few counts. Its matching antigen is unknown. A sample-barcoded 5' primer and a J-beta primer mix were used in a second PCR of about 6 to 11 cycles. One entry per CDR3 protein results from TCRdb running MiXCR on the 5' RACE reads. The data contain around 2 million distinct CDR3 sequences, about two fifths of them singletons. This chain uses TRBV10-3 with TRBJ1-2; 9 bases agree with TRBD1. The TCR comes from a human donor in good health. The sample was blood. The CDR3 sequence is CAISEPPGTGTNYGYTF. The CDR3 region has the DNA TGTGCCATCAGTGAGCCACCCGGGACAGGGACGAACTATGGCTACACCTTC.